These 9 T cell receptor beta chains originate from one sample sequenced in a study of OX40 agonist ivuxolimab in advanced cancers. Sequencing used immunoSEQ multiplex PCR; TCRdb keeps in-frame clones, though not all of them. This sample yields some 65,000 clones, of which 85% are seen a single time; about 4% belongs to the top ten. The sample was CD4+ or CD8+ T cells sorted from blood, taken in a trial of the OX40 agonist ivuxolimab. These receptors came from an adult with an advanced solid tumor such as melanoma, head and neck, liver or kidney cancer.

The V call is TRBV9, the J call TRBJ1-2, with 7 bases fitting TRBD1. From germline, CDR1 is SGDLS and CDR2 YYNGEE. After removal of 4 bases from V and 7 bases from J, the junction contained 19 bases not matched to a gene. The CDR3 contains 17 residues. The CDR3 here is CASSYTATGAARSGYTF. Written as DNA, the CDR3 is TGTGCCAGCAGCTACACAGCAACAGGGGCGGCCCGCTCTGGCTACACCTTC.

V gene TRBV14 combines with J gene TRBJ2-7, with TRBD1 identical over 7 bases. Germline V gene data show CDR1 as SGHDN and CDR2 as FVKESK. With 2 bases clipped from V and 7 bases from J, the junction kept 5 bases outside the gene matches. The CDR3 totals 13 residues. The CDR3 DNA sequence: TGTGCCAGCAGCCAAACAGGGGTTGGGGAGCAGTACTTC. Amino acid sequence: CASSQTGVGEQYF.

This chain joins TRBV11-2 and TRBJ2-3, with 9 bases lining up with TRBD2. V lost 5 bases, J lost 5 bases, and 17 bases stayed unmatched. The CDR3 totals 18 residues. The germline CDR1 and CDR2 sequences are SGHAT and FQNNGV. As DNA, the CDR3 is TGTGCCAGCAGCGCTAGGACGAGAGGACTAGCGAGGCGAGATACGCAGTATTTT. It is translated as CASSARTRGLARRDTQYF. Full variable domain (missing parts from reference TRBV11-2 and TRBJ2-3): EAGVAQSPRYKIIEKRQSVAFWCNPISGHATLYWYQQILGQGPKLLIQFQNNGVVDDSQLPKDRFSAERLKGVDSTLKIQPAKLEDSAVYLCASSARTRGLARRDTQYFGPGTRLTVL.

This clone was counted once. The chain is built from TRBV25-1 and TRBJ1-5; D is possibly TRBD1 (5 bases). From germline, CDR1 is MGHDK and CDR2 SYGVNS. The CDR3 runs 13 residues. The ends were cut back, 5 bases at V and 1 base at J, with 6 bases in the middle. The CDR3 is CASSQGSNQPQHF. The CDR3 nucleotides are TGTGCCAGCAGTCAGGGAAGCAATCAGCCCCAGCATTTT. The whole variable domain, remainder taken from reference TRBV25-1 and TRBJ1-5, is EADIYQTPRYLVIGTGKKITLECSQTMGHDKMYWYQQDPGMELHLIHYSYGVNSTEKGDLSSESTVSRIRTEHFPLTLESARPSHTSQYLCASSQGSNQPQHFGDGTRLSIL.

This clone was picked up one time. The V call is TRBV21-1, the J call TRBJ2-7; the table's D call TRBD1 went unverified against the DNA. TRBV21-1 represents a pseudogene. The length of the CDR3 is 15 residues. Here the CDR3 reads CASSRETGEIWEQYF. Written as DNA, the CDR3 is TGTGCCAGCAGCAGGGAGACAGGGGAGATTTGGGAGCAGTACTTC.

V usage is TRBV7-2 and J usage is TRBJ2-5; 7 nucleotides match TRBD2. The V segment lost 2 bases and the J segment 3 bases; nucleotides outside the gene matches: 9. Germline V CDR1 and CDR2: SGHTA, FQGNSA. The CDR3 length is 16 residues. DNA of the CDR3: TGTGCCAGCAGCTTACGGTCTAGCGGAATAAAAGAGACCCAGTACTTC. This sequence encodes CASSLRSSGIKETQYF.

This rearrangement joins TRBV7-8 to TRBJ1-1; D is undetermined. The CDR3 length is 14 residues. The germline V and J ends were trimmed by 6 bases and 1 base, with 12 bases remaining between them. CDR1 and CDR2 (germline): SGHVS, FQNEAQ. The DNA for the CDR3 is TGTGCCAGCAGACGAGCGGCAGCGAACACTGAAGCTTTCTTT. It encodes CASRRAAANTEAFF.

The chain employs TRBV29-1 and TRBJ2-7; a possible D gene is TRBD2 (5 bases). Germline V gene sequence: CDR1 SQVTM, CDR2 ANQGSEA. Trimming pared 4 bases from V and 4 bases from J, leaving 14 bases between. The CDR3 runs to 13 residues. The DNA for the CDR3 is TGCAGCGTTGTGAGGCCACCGGGATACGAGCAGTACTTC. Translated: CSVVRPPGYEQYF.

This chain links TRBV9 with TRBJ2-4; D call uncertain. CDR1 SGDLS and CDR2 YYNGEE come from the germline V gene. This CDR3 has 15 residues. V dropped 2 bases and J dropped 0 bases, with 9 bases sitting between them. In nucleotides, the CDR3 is TGTGCCAGCAGCGTGGGCGAGGCAGCCAAAAACATTCAGTACTTC. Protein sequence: CASSVGEAAKNIQYF.